This TCR beta chain was recorded in a study of identical twins. Comments on this clonotype: Antigen: not known.

The germline V and J ends were trimmed by 0 bases and 2 bases, with 12 bases remaining between them. The CDR3 runs 15 residues. CDR1 and CDR2 from the germline V gene are DFQATT and SNEGSKA (reference sequence). Whole-study results and caveats: The authors drew conclusions from cross-sectional statistical analysis rather than following the same donors. Modelling approaches yielded underestimates of out-of-frame TCR alpha sharing between monozygotic twins. Clonotypes of the beta chain that were abundant in cord blood carried fewer insertions (memory repertoires showed none).

TCRdb reprocessed the 5' RACE reads with MiXCR, giving one entry per CDR3 protein. The repertoire holds just over 500,000 distinct CDR3 sequences, under 25% seen once, with about 0.99% in the top ten. A further study also used this sample, focusing on T cells expressing NK-cell markers. That paper notes: The same clonotypes also predominated in the CD3+CD56-NKG2C+ fraction of a few donors.

The receptor was isolated from a woman aged 18-35 years in good health. The gene calls are TRBV20-1 and TRBJ2-3; D is undetermined. The sequenced sample consisted of CD4+ T cells sorted from blood. DNA of the CDR3: TGCAGTGCTAGAGATGAGAAGCGTGACACAGATACGCAGTATTTT. Translated, it gives CSARDEKRDTDTQYF.